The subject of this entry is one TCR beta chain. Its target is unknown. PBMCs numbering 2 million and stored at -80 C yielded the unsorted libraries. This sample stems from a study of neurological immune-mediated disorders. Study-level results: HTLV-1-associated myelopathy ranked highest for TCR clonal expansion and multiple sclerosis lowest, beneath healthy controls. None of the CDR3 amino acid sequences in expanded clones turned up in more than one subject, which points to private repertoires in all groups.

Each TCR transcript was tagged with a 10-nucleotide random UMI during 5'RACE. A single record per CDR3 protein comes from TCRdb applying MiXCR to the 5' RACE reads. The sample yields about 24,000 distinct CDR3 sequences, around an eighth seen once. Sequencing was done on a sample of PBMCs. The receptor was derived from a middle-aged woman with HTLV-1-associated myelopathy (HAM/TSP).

In DNA, the CDR3 is TGTGCCATCAGTGAGTCTCGGGGGGGCGATACGCAGTATTTT. Protein sequence: CAISESRGGDTQYF. J is TRBJ2-3 and V is TRBV10-3; 8 bases agree with TRBD2. The CDR3 extends over 14 amino acids. From germline, CDR1 is ENHRY and CDR2 SYGVKD. V shed 0 bases and J 6 bases; nucleotides not matched to a gene: 2.